A single sample is the source of the 19 T cell receptor beta chains below, sequenced in a study of cytomegalovirus exposure and HLA in healthy donors. The PCR made use of 60 Vbeta and 13 Jbeta primers. Sequenced by immunoSEQ multiplex PCR; TCRdb stores in-frame clones only, minus some. The table lists 85,000 to 100,000 clones, around 64% of them singletons. The sample consisted of PBMCs. The receptors originated from a human donor in good health.

V gene TRBV4-1 combines with J gene TRBJ2-6; 7 positions match TRBD2. With V trimmed by 0 bases and J by 0 bases, 8 bases remained unmatched. CDR3 length: 19 amino acids. CDR1 MGHRA and CDR2 YSYEKL come from the germline V gene. DNA of the CDR3: TGCGCCAGCAGCCAAGATCGGGCAGGGAGGGCCTCTGGGGCCAACGTCCTGACTTTC. It specifies CASSQDRAGRASGANVLTF.

This chain connects TRBV15 to TRBJ1-2; TRBD1 matches at 7 bases. Trimming took 5 bases from V and 5 from J; bases not matched to a gene: 17. Germline V CDR1 and CDR2: LNHNV, YYDKDF (reference sequence). This CDR3 has 17 amino acids. CDR3 DNA: TGTGCCACCAGCGGGTATAAAAGGACAGGCGAGGGGTATGGCTACACCTTC. It translates to CATSGYKRTGEGYGYTF.

The chain links TRBV10-3 to TRBJ2-5, with TRBD2 matching 11 bases. CDR1 ENHRY and CDR2 SYGVKD come from the germline V gene. CDR3 length: 15 residues. V shed 5 bases and J 2 bases; nucleotides not matched to a gene: 4. CDR3 bases: TGTGCCATCAGTCCCGGGACTAGCGGACAAGAGACCCAGTACTTC. As protein: CAISPGTSGQETQYF.

This clone was picked up a small number of times. This chain connects TRBV18 to TRBJ2-5; D possibly corresponds to TRBD1 (6 bases). Trimming left V 3 bases short and J 3 bases short, with 26 bases between. Germline V gene lookup returns CDR1 KGHSH and CDR2 LQKENI. The CDR3 spans 19 residues. The CDR3 DNA sequence: TGTGCCAGCTCACCTGGACAGTTTTACACCCTAGGAGGTAAAGAGACCCAGTACTTC. Protein product: CASSPGQFYTLGGKETQYF.

The rearrangement joins TRBV13 to TRBJ2-7; TRBD2 might be the D (5 bases). CDR1 and CDR2 (germline): PRHDT, FYEKMQ (reference sequence). V dropped 5 bases and J dropped 0 bases, with 17 bases sitting between them. The CDR3 spans 16 residues. CDR3 sequence reads: CASSIYLSGSSYEQYF. In nucleotides, the CDR3 is TGTGCCAGCAGCATATATTTAAGCGGCAGCTCCTACGAGCAGTACTTC. Looking up the rest from reference TRBV13 and TRBJ2-7 gives the full variable domain: AAGVIQSPRHLIKEKRETATLKCYPIPRHDTVYWYQQGPGQDPQFLISFYEKMQSDKGSIPDRFSAQQFSDYHSELNMSSLELGDSALYFCASSIYLSGSSYEQYFGPGTRLTVT.

V and J are TRBV4-3 and TRBJ1-2; D gene unclear. V was clipped by 0 bases and J by 6 bases, with 14 bases between them. Germline CDR1 and CDR2: LGHNA and YSLEER. This CDR3 region has 15 residues. The CDR3 protein is CASSQDYGGRDGYTF. For the CDR3, the DNA is TGCGCCAGCAGCCAAGATTACGGCGGTCGAGATGGCTACACCTTC.

This chain uses TRBV9 with TRBJ2-7, with 12 bases fitting TRBD1. The junction had 14 bases not matched to a gene; V was cut back by 3 bases and J by 7 bases. CDR3 size: 17 residues. Germline assignment: CDR1 SGDLS and CDR2 YYNGEE. The CDR3 sequence: CASSAVPPGQGAGEQYF. In DNA form, the CDR3 reads TGTGCCAGCAGCGCAGTACCACCGGGACAGGGGGCTGGTGAGCAGTACTTC.

The table lists this clone with a few counts. This chain connects TRBV5-6 to TRBJ2-5; TRBD2 might be the D (6 bases). Germline V gene lookup returns CDR1 SGHDT and CDR2 YYEEEE. This CDR3 contains 15 residues. V shed 4 bases and J shed 5 bases, with 18 bases lying between them. The CDR3 DNA reads TGTGCCAGCAGCGCGGCCGGGGACTTTGGGGAGACCCAGTACTTC. This translates into CASSAAGDFGETQYF.

This sequence joins TRBV28 and TRBJ2-7; 10 bases are a match to TRBD1. This CDR3 comprises 13 residues. Losses at the gene ends were 6 bases for V and 4 bases for J; bases not matched to a gene: 3. Germline V gene data show CDR1 as MDHEN and CDR2 as SYDVKM. This CDR3 is CASRTGGVYEQYF. DNA of the CDR3: TGTGCCAGCAGGACAGGGGGCGTTTACGAGCAGTACTTC.

The chain combines TRBV9 with TRBJ2-1, with 11 bases that match TRBD2. The length of the CDR3 is 16 residues. Germline V gene lookup returns CDR1 SGDLS and CDR2 YYNGEE. V dropped 0 bases and J dropped 5; count of bases not matched to a gene: 4. In DNA, the CDR3 is TGTGCCAGCAGCGTAGGTATTAGCGGGGGGGACAATGAGCAGTTCTTC. Protein: CASSVGISGGDNEQFF.

The chain joins TRBV5-4 to TRBJ2-1, with 7 nucleotides matching TRBD1. The CDR3 sequence is 15 residues long. V was pared by 3 bases and J by 6 bases, with 9 bases of the junction left unmatched. Per germline, CDR1 SGHNT and CDR2 YYREEE (reference sequence). CDR3 loop: CASSYGTVRTNEQFF. DNA for the CDR3: TGTGCCAGCAGCTATGGGACAGTAAGGACCAATGAGCAGTTCTTC.

The chain carries TRBV7-2 and TRBJ2-1, with 7 bases fitting TRBD2. The V segment lost 1 base and the J segment 4 bases; nucleotides outside the gene matches: 13. In germline, CDR1 is SGHTA, CDR2 FQGNSA. The CDR3 has 18 amino acids. CDR3 sequence reads: CASSLGGGGTIRYNEQFF. The CDR3 bases are TGTGCCAGCAGCTTAGGGGGGGGTGGTACTATTCGATACAATGAGCAGTTCTTC.

This sequence joins TRBV7-8 and TRBJ1-5; D remains unclear. In germline, CDR1 is SGHVS, CDR2 FQNEAQ. The CDR3 consists of 16 residues. Between the trimmed V and J ends, which lost 2 bases and 1 base, there was a span of 12 bases. This CDR3 is CASSLRFGGSNQPQHF. Here the CDR3 DNA reads TGTGCCAGCAGCTTAAGGTTCGGCGGGAGCAATCAGCCCCAGCATTTT.

The CDR3 protein is CASSGTGRPNQPQHF. The CDR3 nucleotides are TGTGCCAGCAGTGGAACAGGGCGCCCTAATCAGCCCCAGCATTTT. This chain links TRBV9 with TRBJ1-5; D is perhaps TRBD1 (6 bases). The CDR3 contains 15 residues. Germline assignment: CDR1 SGDLS and CDR2 YYNGEE. Trimming shortened V by 5 bases and J by 4 bases, and 16 bases separated the two germline ends.

This clone was counted a single time. The gene calls are TRBV4-2 and TRBJ2-5; 8 bases line up with TRBD1. V lost 3 bases to trimming and J lost 5 bases; unmatched junction nucleotides: 26. This CDR3 is built from 21 residues. Per germline, CDR1 LGHNA and CDR2 YNFKEQ. Written as DNA, the CDR3 is TGTGCCAGCAGCCACGGACAGGGTACGGGCACTGATGTACCCCGACTGGAGACCCAGTACTTC. Its translation: CASSHGQGTGTDVPRLETQYF.

The V call is TRBV7-3, the J call TRBJ2-7; 8 bases line up with TRBD1. The CDR3 spans 15 residues. The germline CDR1 and CDR2 sequences are SGHTA and FQGTGA. The V gene end was trimmed by 5 bases and the J gene end by 3 bases; junction bases not matched to a gene: 9. In DNA, the CDR3 is TGTGCCAGCAGCCGAGGTAGGGACAGGAACTACGAGCAGTACTTC. The encoded protein is CASSRGRDRNYEQYF.

The chain recombines TRBV18 with TRBJ1-6; a weak D match, TRBD1 (6 bases). Per the germline V gene, CDR1 is KGHSH and CDR2 is LQKENI. CDR3 length: 13 amino acids. V was cut by 4 bases and J by 10 bases, with 11 bases left in between. The CDR3 DNA is TGTGCCAGCTCACGGACAGTCGACTCACCCCTCCACTTT. It yields the protein CASSRTVDSPLHF.

The gene calls are TRBV11-3 and TRBJ1-1, with TRBD1 matching over 8 bases. This CDR3 has 15 amino acids. With V trimmed by 0 bases and J by 1 base, 1 base remained unmatched. CDR1 SGHNT and CDR2 YENEEA come from the germline V gene. CDR3: CASSLEGQGNTEAFF. For the CDR3, the DNA is TGTGCCAGCAGCTTAGAAGGACAGGGGAACACTGAAGCTTTCTTT.

The chain combines TRBV2 with TRBJ2-1, with 8 nucleotides matching TRBD2. CDR1 and CDR2 (germline): SNHLY, FYNNEI. The length of the CDR3 is 14 residues. Trimming took 5 bases from V and 8 from J; bases not matched to a gene: 8. The CDR3 protein is CASSRGTRGYEQFF. CDR3 bases: TGTGCCAGCAGTCGCGGGACTAGAGGGTATGAGCAGTTCTTC. The full variable domain, its missing parts supplied by reference TRBV2 and TRBJ2-1, is EPEVTQTPSHQVTQMGQEVILRCVPISNHLYFYWYRQILGQKVEFLVSFYNNEISEKSEIFDDQFSVERPDGSNFTLKIRSTKLEDSAMYFCASSRGTRGYEQFFGPGTRLTVL.